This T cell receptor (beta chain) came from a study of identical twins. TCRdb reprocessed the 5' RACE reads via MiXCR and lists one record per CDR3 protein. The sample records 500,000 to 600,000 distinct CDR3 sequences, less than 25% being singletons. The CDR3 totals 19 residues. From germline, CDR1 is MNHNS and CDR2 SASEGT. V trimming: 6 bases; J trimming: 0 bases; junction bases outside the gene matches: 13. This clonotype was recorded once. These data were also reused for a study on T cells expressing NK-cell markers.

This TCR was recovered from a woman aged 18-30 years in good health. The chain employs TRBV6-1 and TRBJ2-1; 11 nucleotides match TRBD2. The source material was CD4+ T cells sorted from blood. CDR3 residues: CASRGSGRATSSSYNEQFF. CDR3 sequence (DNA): TGTGCCAGCAGGGGTAGCGGGAGGGCTACCTCAAGCTCCTACAATGAGCAGTTCTTC.